Listed below are T cell receptor beta chains from one sample, sequenced in a study of CXCR3-negative and CXCR3-positive naive CD8 T cells. TCRdb re-called the 5' RACE reads and gives one entry per CDR3 protein, without DNA. The listing records about 5,100 distinct CDR3 sequences. Material for sequencing was naive CXCR3- CD8+ T cells from blood. The source is a human donor in good health. Some clones in this sample may be carry-over from other donors' samples. Both conserved end residues are part of each CDR3. Clone size, where shown, is once, few, many, or a class for clones that have expanded.

v_gene,j_gene,abundance,CDR3aa
TRBV2,TRBJ2-5,-,CASRVAGETQYF
TRBV20-1,TRBJ1-6,-,CSARDEEGRYNSPLHF
TRBV10-3,TRBJ2-2,-,CAISDLERPENTGELFF
TRBV3-1,TRBJ2-1,-,CATASISGQFFF
TRBV29-1,TRBJ2-2,-,CSVVWTGELFF
TRBV29-1,TRBJ2-7,medium-sized,CSVTGTRFEQYF
TRBV12-5,TRBJ1-5,-,CASGLAVGNQPQHF
TRBV7-6,TRBJ2-1,-,CASSGTSGTYNEQFF
TRBV20-1,TRBJ1-2,medium-sized,CSASARDRDYGYTF
TRBV6-5,TRBJ2-7,-,CASRGPGQGTYEQYF
TRBV7-2,TRBJ1-3,medium-sized,CASREWGRSSGNTIYF
TRBV5-5,TRBJ2-7,-,CASSLSAGTADYEQYF
TRBV20-1,TRBJ1-2,medium-sized,CSATKTEGRGYTF
TRBV7-2,TRBJ2-4,-,CASSLGSGGVKNIQYF
TRBV27,TRBJ2-1,-,CASSLAGGNEQFF
TRBV29-1,TRBJ2-1,-,CSVVREWGNEQFF
TRBV7-9,TRBJ2-4,-,CAGSPAAPKNIQYF
TRBV20-1,TRBJ1-6,medium-sized,CSAFIPESSYNSPLHF
TRBV5-4,TRBJ2-7,-,CASSSGQGRFYEQYF
TRBV9,TRBJ2-3,-,CASSVGTDTQYF
TRBV29-1,TRBJ2-7,-,CSVSGGFYEQYF
TRBV20-1,TRBJ1-1,-,CSARLGTGIWEAFF
TRBV7-8,TRBJ2-2,medium-sized,CASSLVQGPNTGELFF
TRBV29-1,TRBJ2-1,medium-sized,CSVAAGTSSYNEQFF
TRBV6-2/TRBV6-3,TRBJ1-5,medium-sized,CASWIGGPYQPQHF
TRBV29-1,TRBJ1-2,-,CSVEDGQYHYGYTF
TRBV6-5,TRBJ2-7,-,CASSFVSGTGYEQYF
TRBV5-1,TRBJ2-1,-,CASSNRDRGWNEQFF
TRBV13,TRBJ2-7,-,CASSSPPSGHDEQYF
TRBV11-2,TRBJ2-1,medium-sized,CASSLFPDSGKTYNEQFF
TRBV6-6,TRBJ2-7,-,CASKTSGTYEQYF
TRBV6-1,TRBJ2-7,medium-sized,CASSGQGQGVYEQYF
TRBV28,TRBJ1-1,medium-sized,CASSLTAFNTEAFF
TRBV20-1,TRBJ1-4,-,CSASLPTVSEKLFF
TRBV28,TRBJ2-5,-,CASSLPGQTQETQYF
TRBV19,TRBJ2-1,-,CASSFSGSPYNEQFF
TRBV29-1,TRBJ1-1,-,CSVDRENTEAFF
TRBV28,TRBJ2-2,medium-sized,CASKPQNIGNTGELFF
TRBV2,TRBJ2-7,-,CASSPGTGYEQYF
TRBV7-9,TRBJ2-3,-,CASSLAGTEADTQYF
TRBV19,TRBJ1-1,medium-sized,CASCLQGNTEAFF
TRBV6-2/TRBV6-3,TRBJ2-6,-,CASSGQHSIGGANVLTF
TRBV29-1,TRBJ2-2,medium-sized,CSVVGSGTGELFF
TRBV20-1,TRBJ2-2,medium-sized,CSASEGAITGELFF
TRBV29-1,TRBJ2-7,medium-sized,CSVVGGWGYEQYF
TRBV29-1,TRBJ1-2,medium-sized,CSGAGTEDGYTF
TRBV3-1,TRBJ1-1,medium-sized,CASSPFHLGQVNTEAFF
TRBV7-8,TRBJ2-7,medium-sized,CASSIGTGNYEQYF